Listed below are T cell receptor beta chains from one sample, sequenced in a study of brain T cells in children with intractable seizures. Method: immunoSEQ multiplex PCR; TCRdb's copy keeps in-frame clones and lacks some. The sample lists about 340,000 clones, 85% to 95% occurring once. The sequencing used peripheral blood, collected 4 to 6 months after surgery. The receptors derive from a boy younger than two with tuberous sclerosis and intractable seizures. The CDR3 runs from the conserved cysteine through the conserved F or W. A D gene is named only where the DNA matches it firmly. A clone size is listed for some rows: how often the clone was seen (once, few, many), or a class if it is expanded.

abundance	d_gene	j_gene	v_gene	CDR3nt	CDR3aa
.	.	TRBJ1-2	TRBV29-1	TGCAGCGTTGATGTTAGGTCGGCTAACTATGGCTACACCTTC	CSVDVRSANYGYTF
.	TRBD1	TRBJ1-2	TRBV4-2	TGTGCCAGCAGTTCCCTTCGGGGGACAGGGGATCCCTATGGCTACACCTTC	CASSSLRGTGDPYGYTF
.	TRBD2	TRBJ2-3	TRBV11-3	TGTGCCAGCAGCTTGCGTGAGGGAGGGCTTAGGGCAGATACGCAGTATTTT	CASSLREGGLRADTQYF
.	.	TRBJ2-7	TRBV5-1	TGCGCCAGCAGCTTCCGGGACCTCAGCTACGAGCAGTACTTC	CASSFRDLSYEQYF
.	.	TRBJ2-5	TRBV10-1	TGCGCCAGCAGTGAGTCTGGGCAGGGGATCGAGACCCAGTACTTC	CASSESGQGIETQYF
.	.	TRBJ2-3	TRBV5-6	TGTGCCAGCAGCTTGGACAGGTGGACAGATACGCAGTATTTT	CASSLDRWTDTQYF
.	TRBD1	TRBJ2-7	TRBV27	TGTGCCAGCAGTTGGGACAGGGATTCCCCCTACGAGCAGTACTTC	CASSWDRDSPYEQYF
.	.	TRBJ2-7	TRBV30	TGTGCCTGGATTCCTCGGCGGAAATCCCCTTACGAGCAGTACTTC	CAWIPRRKSPYEQYF
.	.	TRBJ2-7	TRBV12-3/TRBV12-4	TGTGCCAGCAGGGGAACGGGGTACGAGCAGTACTTC	CASRGTGYEQYF
.	.	TRBJ2-2	TRBV7-6	TGTGCCAGCACACCCGGGGAGACGACCGGGGAGCTGTTTTTT	CASTPGETTGELFF
once	.	TRBJ1-2	TRBV18	TGTGCCAGCTCACAGGACGTCGATTACTATGGCTACACCTTC	CASSQDVDYYGYTF
.	.	TRBJ1-4	TRBV6-6	TGTGCCATTCGAGGGTGGGCCGATCCGGTGGGTGAAAAACTGTTTTTT	CAIRGWADPVGEKLFF
.	.	TRBJ2-1	TRBV7-9	TGTGCCAGCAGCTTAGGGGGGCCCGAAGTGTCCTACAATGAGCAGTTCTTC	CASSLGGPEVSYNEQFF
.	.	TRBJ1-5	TRBV10-3	TGTGCCATCAGTGAGTCGTCGGGGTCCCAGCATTTT	CAISESSGSQHF
.	.	TRBJ1-1	TRBV6-5	TGTGCCAGCAGCGGGGGAACAGGGATGAACACTGAAGCTTTCTTT	CASSGGTGMNTEAFF
.	.	TRBJ1-1	TRBV5-5	TGTGCCAGCAGCTTACTTACAGGGAACACTGAAGCTTTCTTT	CASSLLTGNTEAFF
.	.	TRBJ1-2	TRBV19	TGTGCCAGTAGTGCATTACTGGGAGGCTACACCTTC	CASSALLGGYTF
.	TRBD2	TRBJ2-5	TRBV3-1/TRBV3-2	TGTGCCAGCAGCCTAACCGGGACTAGCGGGTCAGAGACCCAGTACTTC	CASSLTGTSGSETQYF
large	.	TRBJ1-5	TRBV24-1	TGTGCCACCAGTCCGAGGGGTGGAGGCAATCAGCCCCAGCATTTT	CATSPRGGGNQPQHF
.	.	TRBJ1-2	TRBV5-8	TGTGCCAGCAGCTTCATACGGGAACTCTATGGCTACACCTTC	CASSFIRELYGYTF
.	.	TRBJ1-3	TRBV6-5	TGTGCCAGCAGTTTGCAGGGTTCGGGAAACACCATATATTTT	CASSLQGSGNTIYF
.	.	TRBJ1-1	TRBV19	TGTGCCAGTATGATATTTGGGGCACAAAACACTGAAGCTTTCTTT	CASMIFGAQNTEAFF
.	.	TRBJ2-4	TRBV4-1	TGCGCCAGCAGCCAAGTTGGGGGTATCATTCTCCAAAACATTCAGTACTTC	CASSQVGGIILQNIQYF
.	TRBD1	TRBJ2-7	TRBV5-5	TGTGCCAGCAGCTTAACGACAGGGTACGAGCAGTACTTC	CASSLTTGYEQYF
.	TRBD1	TRBJ2-1	TRBV3-1/TRBV3-2	TGTGCCAGCAGCCTTTGGGGGACAGCACCGCATGAGCAGTTCTTC	CASSLWGTAPHEQFF
few	TRBD2	TRBJ2-7	TRBV5-6	TGTGCCAGCAGCTTGGTGCTAGCGGAAAACTACGAGCAGTACTTC	CASSLVLAENYEQYF
.	.	TRBJ1-1	TRBV5-5	TGTGCCAGCAGCCCGTCAGGAGTGGCGAACACTGAAGCTTTCTTT	CASSPSGVANTEAFF
once	.	TRBJ1-4	TRBV7-9	TGTGCCAGCAGCTTAGCCGGATTTGGGGAAAAACTGTTTTTT	CASSLAGFGEKLFF
.	.	TRBJ1-1	TRBV9	TGTGCCAGCAGCGTAGCGCCTTACACTGAAGCTTTCTTT	CASSVAPYTEAFF
.	.	TRBJ2-1	TRBV19	TGTGCCAGTAGTATATTGGGCAATGAGCAGTTCTTC	CASSILGNEQFF
.	TRBD2	TRBJ2-2	TRBV10-3	TGTGCCATCCTTCCTAGCGGTAACACCGGGGAGCTGTTTTTT	CAILPSGNTGELFF
.	.	TRBJ2-7	TRBV19	TGTGCCAGTAGTATGGCGGCAGGGAACTACGAGCAGTACTTC	CASSMAAGNYEQYF
once	TRBD1	TRBJ2-7	TRBV6-5	TGTGCCAGCAGTTATGACAGGGCCTCCTACGAGCAGTACTTC	CASSYDRASYEQYF
.	.	TRBJ1-5	TRBV27	TGTGCCAGCAGGGGGGGGACTGATAGCAATCAGCCCCAGCATTTT	CASRGGTDSNQPQHF
.	TRBD1	TRBJ1-3	TRBV12-3/TRBV12-4	TGTGCCAGCAGAACAGGGGGTGGAAACACCATATATTTT	CASRTGGGNTIYF
.	.	TRBJ2-1	TRBV5-4	TGTGCCAGCAGCCCTTCCCTCGACTACAATGAGCAGTTCTTC	CASSPSLDYNEQFF
.	.	TRBJ2-7	TRBV18	TGTGCCAGCTCGCTAGACAGTTGGGGCTACGAGCAGTACTTC	CASSLDSWGYEQYF
.	TRBD1	TRBJ1-1	TRBV5-1	TGCGCCAGCAGCGTCGGGACAGGGTATGAGGATGAAGCTTTCTTT	CASSVGTGYEDEAFF
.	.	TRBJ2-3	TRBV6-5	TGTGCCAGCAGTTACTCCGTCACAGATACGCAGTATTTT	CASSYSVTDTQYF
.	.	TRBJ2-1	TRBV7-2	TGTGCCAGCAGCTCGGACGGCTCCGACTACAATGAGCAGTTCTTC	CASSSDGSDYNEQFF